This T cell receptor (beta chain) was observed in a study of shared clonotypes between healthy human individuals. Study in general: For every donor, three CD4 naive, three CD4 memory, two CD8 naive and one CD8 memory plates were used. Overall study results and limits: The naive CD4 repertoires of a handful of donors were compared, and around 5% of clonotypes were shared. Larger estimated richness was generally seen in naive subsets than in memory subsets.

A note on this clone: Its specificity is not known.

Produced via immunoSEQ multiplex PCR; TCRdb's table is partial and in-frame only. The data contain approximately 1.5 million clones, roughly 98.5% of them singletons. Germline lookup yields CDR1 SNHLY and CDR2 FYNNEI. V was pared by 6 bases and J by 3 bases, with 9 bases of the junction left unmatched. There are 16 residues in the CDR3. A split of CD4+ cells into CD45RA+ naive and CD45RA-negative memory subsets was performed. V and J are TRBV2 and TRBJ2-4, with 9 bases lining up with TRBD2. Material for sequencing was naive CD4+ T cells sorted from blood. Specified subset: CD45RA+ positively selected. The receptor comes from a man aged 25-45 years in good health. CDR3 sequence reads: CASSDRLAEIKNIQYF. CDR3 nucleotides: TGTGCCAGCAGCGACCGACTAGCGGAAATCAAAAACATTCAGTACTTC.